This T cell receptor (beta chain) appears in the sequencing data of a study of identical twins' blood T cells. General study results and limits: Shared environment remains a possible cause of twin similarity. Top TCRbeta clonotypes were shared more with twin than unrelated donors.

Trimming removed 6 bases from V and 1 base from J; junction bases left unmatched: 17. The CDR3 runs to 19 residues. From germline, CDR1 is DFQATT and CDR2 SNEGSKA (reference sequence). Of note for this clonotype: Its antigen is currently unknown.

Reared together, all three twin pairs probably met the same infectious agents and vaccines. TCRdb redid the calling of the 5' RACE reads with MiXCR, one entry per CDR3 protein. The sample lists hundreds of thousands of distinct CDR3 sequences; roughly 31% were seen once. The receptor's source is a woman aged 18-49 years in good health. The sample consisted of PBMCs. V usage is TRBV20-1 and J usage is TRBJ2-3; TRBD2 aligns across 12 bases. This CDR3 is CSALTPTSGGLGGTDTQYF. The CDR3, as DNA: TGCAGTGCCCTAACCCCAACTAGCGGGGGGTTGGGGGGCACAGATACGCAGTATTTT.